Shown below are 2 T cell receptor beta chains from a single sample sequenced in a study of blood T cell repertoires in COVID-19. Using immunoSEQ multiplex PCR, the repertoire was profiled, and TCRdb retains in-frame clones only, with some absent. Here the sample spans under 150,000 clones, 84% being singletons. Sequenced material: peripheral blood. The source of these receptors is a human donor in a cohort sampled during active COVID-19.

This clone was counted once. This CDR3 reads CASSIGQGYQPQHF. CDR3 nucleotides: TGTGCCAGCAGCATTGGACAGGGGTATCAGCCCCAGCATTTT. The V gene is TRBV7-8, the J gene TRBJ1-5; 9 bases align to TRBD1. The CDR3 sequence is 14 residues long. Germline CDR1 and CDR2: SGHVS and FQNEAQ. Losses at the gene ends were 5 bases for V and 5 bases for J; bases not matched to a gene: 4. The full variable domain, completed using reference TRBV7-8 and TRBJ1-5, is GAGVSQSPRYKVAKRGQDVALRCDPISGHVSLFWYQQALGQGPEFLTYFQNEAQLDKSGLPSDRFFAERPEGSVSTLKIQRTQQEDSAVYLCASSIGQGYQPQHFGDGTRLSIL.

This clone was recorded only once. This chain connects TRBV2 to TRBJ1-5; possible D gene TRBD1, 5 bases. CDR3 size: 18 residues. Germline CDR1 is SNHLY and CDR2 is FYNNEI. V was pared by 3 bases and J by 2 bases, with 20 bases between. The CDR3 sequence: CASSEPQRGGVGNQPQHF. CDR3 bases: TGTGCCAGCAGTGAGCCCCAGCGGGGGGGGGTCGGCAATCAGCCCCAGCATTTT. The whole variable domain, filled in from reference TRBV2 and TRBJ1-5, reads EPEVTQTPSHQVTQMGQEVILRCVPISNHLYFYWYRQILGQKVEFLVSFYNNEISEKSEIFDDQFSVERPDGSNFTLKIRSTKLEDSAMYFCASSEPQRGGVGNQPQHFGDGTRLSIL.